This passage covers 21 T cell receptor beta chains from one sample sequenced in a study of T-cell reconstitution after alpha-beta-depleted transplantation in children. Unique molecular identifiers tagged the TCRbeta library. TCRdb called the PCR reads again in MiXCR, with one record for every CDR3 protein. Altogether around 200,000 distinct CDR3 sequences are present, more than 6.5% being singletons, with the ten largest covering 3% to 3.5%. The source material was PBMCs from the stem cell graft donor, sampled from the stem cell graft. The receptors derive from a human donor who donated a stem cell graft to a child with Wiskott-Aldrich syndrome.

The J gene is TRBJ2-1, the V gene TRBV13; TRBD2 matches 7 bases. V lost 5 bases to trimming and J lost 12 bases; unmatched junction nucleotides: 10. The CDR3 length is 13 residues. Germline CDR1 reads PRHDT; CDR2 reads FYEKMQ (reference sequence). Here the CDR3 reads CASSLGLAATQFF. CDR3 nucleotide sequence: TGTGCCAGCAGCCTTGGGCTAGCGGCGACGCAGTTCTTC.

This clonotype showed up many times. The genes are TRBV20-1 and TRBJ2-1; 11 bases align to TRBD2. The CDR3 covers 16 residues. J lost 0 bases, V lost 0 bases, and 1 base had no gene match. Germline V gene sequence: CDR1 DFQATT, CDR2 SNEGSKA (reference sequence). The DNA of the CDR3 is TGCAGTGCTAGAGATACTAGCGGGGGCTCCTACAATGAGCAGTTCTTC. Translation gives CSARDTSGGSYNEQFF.

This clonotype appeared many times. The CDR3 coding sequence is TGCAGCGTTGTACAGGGGGCCTCCTACAATGAGCAGTTCTTC. This sequence encodes CSVVQGASYNEQFF. The chain recombines TRBV29-1 with TRBJ2-1; TRBD1 aligns across 9 bases. The length of the CDR3 is 14 residues. Unmatched junction bases numbered 1, after V lost 4 bases and J lost 0 bases. From germline, CDR1 is SQVTM and CDR2 ANQGSEA.

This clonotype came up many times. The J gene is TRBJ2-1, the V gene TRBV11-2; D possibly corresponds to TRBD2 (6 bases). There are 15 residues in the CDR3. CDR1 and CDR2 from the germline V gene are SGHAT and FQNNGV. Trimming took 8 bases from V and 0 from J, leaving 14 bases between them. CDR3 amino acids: CASSGVMSSYNEQFF. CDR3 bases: TGTGCCAGCTCGGGGGTTATGAGCTCCTACAATGAGCAGTTCTTC.

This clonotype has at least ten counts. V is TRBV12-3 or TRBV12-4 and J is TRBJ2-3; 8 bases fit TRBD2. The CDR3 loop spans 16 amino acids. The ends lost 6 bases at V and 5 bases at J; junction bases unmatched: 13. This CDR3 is CASSPGYGGAGDTQYF. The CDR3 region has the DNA TGTGCCAGCAGCCCGGGTTACGGGGGGGCCGGAGATACGCAGTATTTT.

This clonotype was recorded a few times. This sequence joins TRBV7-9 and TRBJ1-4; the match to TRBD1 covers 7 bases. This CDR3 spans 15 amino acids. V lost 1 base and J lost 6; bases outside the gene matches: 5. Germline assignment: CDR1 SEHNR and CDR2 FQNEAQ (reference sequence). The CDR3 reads CASSLDRGADEKLFF. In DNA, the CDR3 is TGTGCCAGCAGCTTAGACAGGGGCGCAGATGAAAAACTGTTTTTT. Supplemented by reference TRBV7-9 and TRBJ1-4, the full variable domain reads DTGVSQNPRHKITKRGQNVTFRCDPISEHNRLYWYRQTLGQGPEFLTYFQNEAQLEKSRLLSDRFSAERPKGSFSTLEIQRTEQGDSAMYLCASSLDRGADEKLFFGSGTQLSVL.

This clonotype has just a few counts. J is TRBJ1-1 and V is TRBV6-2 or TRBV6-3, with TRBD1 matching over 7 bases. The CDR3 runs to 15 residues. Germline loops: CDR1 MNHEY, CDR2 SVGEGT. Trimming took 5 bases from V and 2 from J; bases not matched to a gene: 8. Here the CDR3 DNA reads TGTGCCAGCAGTATAAACAGGGGATCCAACACTGAAGCTTTCTTT. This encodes CASSINRGSNTEAFF.

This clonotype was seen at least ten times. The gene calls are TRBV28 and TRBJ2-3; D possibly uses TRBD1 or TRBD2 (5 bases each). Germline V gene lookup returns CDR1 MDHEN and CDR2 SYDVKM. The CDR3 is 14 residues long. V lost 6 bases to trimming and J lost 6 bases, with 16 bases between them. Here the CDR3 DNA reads TGTGCCAGCAGAGGGACGCCGAGTTTGGATACGCAGTATTTT. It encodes CASRGTPSLDTQYF.

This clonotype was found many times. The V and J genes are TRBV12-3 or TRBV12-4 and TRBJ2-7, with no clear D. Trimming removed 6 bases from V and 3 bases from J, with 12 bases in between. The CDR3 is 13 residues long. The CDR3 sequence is CASRDRNLYEQYF. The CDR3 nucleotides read TGTGCCAGCAGGGACCGGAATCTCTACGAGCAGTACTTC.

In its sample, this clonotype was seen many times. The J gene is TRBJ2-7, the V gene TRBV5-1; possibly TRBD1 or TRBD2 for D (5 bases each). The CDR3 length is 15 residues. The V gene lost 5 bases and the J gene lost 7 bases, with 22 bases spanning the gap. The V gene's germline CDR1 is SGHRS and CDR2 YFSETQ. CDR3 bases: TGCGCCAGCAGATGGACCGGGACGCCATCGGATGAGCAGTACTTC. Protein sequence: CASRWTGTPSDEQYF.

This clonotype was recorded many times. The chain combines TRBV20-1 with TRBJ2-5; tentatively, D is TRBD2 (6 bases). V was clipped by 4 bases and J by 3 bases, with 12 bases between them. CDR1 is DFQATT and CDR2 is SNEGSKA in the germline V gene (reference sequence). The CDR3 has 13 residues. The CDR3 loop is CSATGLSEETQYF. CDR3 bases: TGCAGTGCTACGGGACTCTCCGAAGAGACCCAGTACTTC.

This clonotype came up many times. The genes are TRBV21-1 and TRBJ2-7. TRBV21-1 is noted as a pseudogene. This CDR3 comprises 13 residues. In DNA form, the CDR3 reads TGTGCCAGCAGCTCCAGGGGATCCTACGAGCAGTACTTC. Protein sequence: CASSSRGSYEQYF.

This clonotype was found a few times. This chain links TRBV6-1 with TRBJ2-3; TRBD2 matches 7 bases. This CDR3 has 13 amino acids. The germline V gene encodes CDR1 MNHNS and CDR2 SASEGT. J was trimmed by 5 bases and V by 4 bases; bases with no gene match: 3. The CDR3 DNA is TGTGCCAGCAGTGGATGGACTAGAGATACGCAGTATTTT. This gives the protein CASSGWTRDTQYF.

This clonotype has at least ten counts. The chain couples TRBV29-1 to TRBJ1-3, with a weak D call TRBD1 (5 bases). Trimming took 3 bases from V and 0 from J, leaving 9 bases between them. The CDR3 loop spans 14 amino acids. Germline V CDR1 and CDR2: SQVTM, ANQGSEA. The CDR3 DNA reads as TGCAGCGTTGAGGGGGTAGACTCTGGAAACACCATATATTTT. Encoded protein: CSVEGVDSGNTIYF.

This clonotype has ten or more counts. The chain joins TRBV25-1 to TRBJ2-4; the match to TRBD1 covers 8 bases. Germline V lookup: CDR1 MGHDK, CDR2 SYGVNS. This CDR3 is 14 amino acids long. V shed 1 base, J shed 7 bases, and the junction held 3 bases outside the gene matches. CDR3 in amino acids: CASSESGGGNIQYF. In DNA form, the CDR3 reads TGTGCCAGCAGTGAATCAGGGGGCGGGAACATTCAGTACTTC. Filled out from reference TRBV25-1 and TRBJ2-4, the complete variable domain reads EADIYQTPRYLVIGTGKKITLECSQTMGHDKMYWYQQDPGMELHLIHYSYGVNSTEKGDLSSESTVSRIRTEHFPLTLESARPSHTSQYLCASSESGGGNIQYFGAGTRLSVL.

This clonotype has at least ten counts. The CDR3 sequence is CASSELEHNTYGYTF. In nucleotides, the CDR3 is TGTGCCAGCAGTGAATTGGAGCACAATACCTATGGCTACACCTTC. The chain carries TRBV25-1 and TRBJ1-2; D is undetermined. The CDR3 spans 15 residues. Trimming left V 1 base short and J 4 bases short, with 13 bases between. Germline V gene sequence: CDR1 MGHDK, CDR2 SYGVNS.

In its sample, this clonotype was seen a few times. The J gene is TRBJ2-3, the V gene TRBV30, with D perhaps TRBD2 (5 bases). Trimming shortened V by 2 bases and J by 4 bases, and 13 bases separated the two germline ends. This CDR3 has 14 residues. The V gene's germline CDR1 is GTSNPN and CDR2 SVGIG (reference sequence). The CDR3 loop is CAWSRRGLADTQYF. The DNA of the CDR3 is TGTGCCTGGAGTCGTAGAGGGTTGGCAGATACGCAGTATTTT.

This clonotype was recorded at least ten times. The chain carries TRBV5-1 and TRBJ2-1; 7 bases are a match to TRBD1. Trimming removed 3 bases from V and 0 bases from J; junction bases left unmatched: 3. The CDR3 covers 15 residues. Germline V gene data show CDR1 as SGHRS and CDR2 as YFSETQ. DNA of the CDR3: TGCGCCAGCAGCTACAGGGGTGGCTCCTACAATGAGCAGTTCTTC. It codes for CASSYRGGSYNEQFF.

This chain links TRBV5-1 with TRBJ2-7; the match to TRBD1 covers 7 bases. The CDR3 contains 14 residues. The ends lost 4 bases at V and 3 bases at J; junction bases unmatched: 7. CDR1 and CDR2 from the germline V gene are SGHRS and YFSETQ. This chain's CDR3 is CASSTGRDSYEQYF. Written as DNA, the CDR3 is TGCGCCAGCAGCACGGGCCGGGACAGCTACGAGCAGTACTTC.

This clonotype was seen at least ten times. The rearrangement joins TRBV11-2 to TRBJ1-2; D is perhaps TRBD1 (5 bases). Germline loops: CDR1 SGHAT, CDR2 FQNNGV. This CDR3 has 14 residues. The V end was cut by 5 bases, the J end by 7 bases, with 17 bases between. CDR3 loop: CASSPTGVSSGYTF. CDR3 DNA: TGTGCCAGCAGCCCTACGGGGGTGTCCTCTGGCTACACCTTC.

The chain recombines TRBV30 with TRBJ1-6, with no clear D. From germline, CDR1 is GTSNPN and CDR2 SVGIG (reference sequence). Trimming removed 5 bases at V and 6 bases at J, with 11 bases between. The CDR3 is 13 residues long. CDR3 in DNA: TGTGCCTGGCGGGGTCTCAGTAATTCACCCCTCCACTTT. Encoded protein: CAWRGLSNSPLHF. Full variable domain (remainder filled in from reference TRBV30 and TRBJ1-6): SQTIHQWPATLVQPVGSPLSLECTVEGTSNPNLYWYRQAAGRGLQLLFYSVGIGQISSEVPQNLSASRPQDRQFILSSKKLLLSDSGFYLCAWRGLSNSPLHFGNGTRLTVT.